The sequence of this TCR beta chain was determined in a study of blood T cells in healthy people across ages. With a J-beta primer mix and a sample-barcoded 5' primer, a second PCR ran about 7 to 12 cycles. TCRdb passed the 5' RACE reads through MiXCR, listing each CDR3 protein once. Among about 800,000 distinct CDR3 sequences listed, 46% were seen once. Germline V CDR1 and CDR2: MGHRA, YSYEKL. This CDR3 has 14 residues. V dropped 0 bases and J dropped 7; count of bases not matched to a gene: 6. The sequence derives from a man aged 80 or over in good health. The chain couples TRBV4-1 to TRBJ2-7, with 7 bases matching TRBD2. The sequenced sample was blood. The CDR3 here is CASSQEGGLAEQYF. CDR3 sequence (DNA): TGCGCCAGCAGCCAAGAGGGAGGGCTAGCAGAGCAGTACTTC.